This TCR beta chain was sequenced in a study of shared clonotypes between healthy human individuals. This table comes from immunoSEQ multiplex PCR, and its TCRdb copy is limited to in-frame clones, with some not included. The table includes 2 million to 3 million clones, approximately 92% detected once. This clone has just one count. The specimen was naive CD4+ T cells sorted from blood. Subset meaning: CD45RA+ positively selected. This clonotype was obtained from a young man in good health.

The CDR3 DNA follows: TGTGCCAGCAGCTTAGGGTGGCTAGCGGGAGGGTCCGGGGCAGATACGCAGTATTTT. This sequence encodes CASSLGWLAGGSGADTQYF. The chain joins TRBV7-2 to TRBJ2-3; 12 nucleotides align to TRBD2. This CDR3 is 19 amino acids long. The J segment lost 4 bases and the V segment lost 1 base, leaving 12 bases of the junction unmatched. Germline CDR1 and CDR2: SGHTA and FQGNSA.